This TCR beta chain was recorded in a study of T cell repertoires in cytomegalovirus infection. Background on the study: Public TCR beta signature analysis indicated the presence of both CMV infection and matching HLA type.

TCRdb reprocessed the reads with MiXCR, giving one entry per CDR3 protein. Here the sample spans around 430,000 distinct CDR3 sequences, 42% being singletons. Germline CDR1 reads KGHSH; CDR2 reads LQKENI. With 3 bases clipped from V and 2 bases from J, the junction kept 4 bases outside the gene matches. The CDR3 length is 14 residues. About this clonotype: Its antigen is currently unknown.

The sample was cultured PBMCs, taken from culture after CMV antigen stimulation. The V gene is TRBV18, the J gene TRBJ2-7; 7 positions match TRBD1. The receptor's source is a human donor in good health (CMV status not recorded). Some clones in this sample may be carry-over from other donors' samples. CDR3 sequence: CASSPQGEPYEQYF. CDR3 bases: TGTGCCAGCTCACCTCAGGGGGAGCCCTACGAGCAGTACTTC.